This T cell receptor (beta chain) was sequenced for a study of glioma-infiltrating T cells. This clonotype has a handful of counts. TCR alpha and beta CDR3 regions were amplified from RNA using iRepertoire nested multiplex PCR. One entry per CDR3 protein, called by TCRdb with MiXCR from the multiplex PCR reads. The table has approximately 110,000 distinct CDR3 sequences, about 25% seen once. The CDR3 has 15 amino acids. V was clipped by 0 bases and J by 6 bases; unmatched bases: 4. From germline, CDR1 is SGHRS and CDR2 YFSETQ. The chain carries TRBV5-1 and TRBJ2-3; TRBD2 matches 10 bases. The specimen was glioma tissue, nonneoplastic brain tissue, or PBMCs (not recorded which). This receptor was taken from a human donor with low-grade glioma or glioblastoma, undergoing nonglioma brain surgery, or in good health (not recorded which). The CDR3 DNA sequence: TGCGCCAGCAGCTTGGGGACTAGCGGAGTGGATACGCAGTATTTT. Protein sequence: CASSLGTSGVDTQYF.